The rows below give T cell receptor beta chains drawn from one sample of a study of CD8+ T cells in alopecia areata. Produced via immunoSEQ multiplex PCR; TCRdb's table is partial and in-frame only. The repertoire has some 240,000 clones, about 58% of them found once; the top ten carry roughly 1.5%. This specimen was CD4+ T cells sorted from blood, taken at week 4, from a patient treated with tofacitinib. Every receptor here comes from a human donor with alopecia areata. CDR3s include the opening cysteine and the closing phenylalanine or tryptophan. A D gene is named only where the DNA matches it firmly. Expanded clones are given a class, and other clones once, few, many or no size at all.

clone_size	j_call	d_call	v_call	cdr3_nt	cdr3_aa
NA	TRBJ2-3	TRBD2	TRBV9	TGTGCCAGCAGCCGGGGGGTTGAGAGCACGCAGTATTTT	CASSRGVESTQYF
NA	TRBJ2-5	NA	TRBV7-9	TGTGCCAGCAGCTTAGCGGGGGGAGAGACCCAGTACTTC	CASSLAGGETQYF
NA	TRBJ1-1	NA	TRBV6-5	TGTGCCAGCAGCCCGGAGGTGAACACTGAAGCTTTCTTT	CASSPEVNTEAFF
NA	TRBJ1-4	NA	TRBV29-1	TGCAGCGTGTCGAACGGAGGTGAAAAACTGTTTTTT	CSVSNGGEKLFF
NA	TRBJ1-1	NA	TRBV20-1	TGCAGTGCGTACACAATCGGTGAAGCTTTCTTT	CSAYTIGEAFF
NA	TRBJ2-7	NA	TRBV11-2	TGTGCCAGCAGCTTATCTGACGAGCAGTACTTC	CASSLSDEQYF
NA	TRBJ2-3	TRBD1	TRBV20-1	TGCAGTGCCCTACAGGGGGATACGCAGTATTTT	CSALQGDTQYF
few	TRBJ1-5	NA	TRBV6-1	TGTGCCAGCAGGTGGGAAGAAACCGAGAATCAGCCCCAGCATTTT	CASRWEETENQPQHF
once	TRBJ2-1	NA	TRBV5-6	TGTGCCAGCAGGAGACTATTCAATGAGCAGTTCTTC	CASRRLFNEQFF
NA	TRBJ2-3	NA	TRBV7-9	TGTGCCAGCAGCTACCGGGAGACCACAGATACGCAGTATTTT	CASSYRETTDTQYF
NA	TRBJ2-7	NA	TRBV13	TGTGCCAGCAGCTTAGGCCTATCCAGCTCCTACGAGCAGTACTTC	CASSLGLSSSYEQYF
few	TRBJ1-1	NA	TRBV4-3	TGCGCCAGCAGCCAAGAGGCCAGGGGGAACACTGAAGCTTTCTTT	CASSQEARGNTEAFF
NA	TRBJ2-1	TRBD2	TRBV29-1	TGCAGCGTTGAAGTAGCGGGGGGGAGCTCCTACAATGAGCAGTTCTTC	CSVEVAGGSSYNEQFF
NA	TRBJ1-1	NA	TRBV29-1	TGCAGCGTTGTCCTGGGTCCTGAAGCTTTCTTT	CSVVLGPEAFF
NA	TRBJ2-1	NA	TRBV4-3	TGCGCCAGCAGCTTAGAAAGGGCGGGGGAGCAGTTCTTC	CASSLERAGEQFF
NA	TRBJ2-5	NA	TRBV5-6	TGTGCCAGCAGCTTTTCGGGCACAATGGGAGAGACCCAGTACTTC	CASSFSGTMGETQYF
NA	TRBJ1-6	NA	TRBV6-6	TGTGCCATCAGTGAGTCCAGGGGATATAATTCACCCCTCCACTTT	CAISESRGYNSPLHF
NA	TRBJ2-7	NA	TRBV5-1	TGCGCCAGCAGCCAACAGGGAGGCGAGCAGTACTTC	CASSQQGGEQYF
few	TRBJ2-7	NA	TRBV6-5	TGTGCCAGCAGCAGTACCCAGGGCTACGAGCAGTACTTC	CASSSTQGYEQYF
NA	TRBJ1-5	TRBD1	TRBV30	TGTGCCTGGAGTGAGGGGGCTGGTCAGCCCCAGCATTTT	CAWSEGAGQPQHF
few	TRBJ1-5	NA	TRBV30	TGTGCCTGGAGTGTACAAGGTGACAATCAGCCCCAGCATTTT	CAWSVQGDNQPQHF
few	TRBJ1-5	NA	TRBV29-1	TGCAGCGTTACCCTAACAGGGCAGGTCAATCAGCCCCAGCATTTT	CSVTLTGQVNQPQHF
few	TRBJ2-5	TRBD1	TRBV28	TGTGCCAGCAGTTTGCCCAAGGGGACAGGTCAAGAGACCCAGTACTTC	CASSLPKGTGQETQYF
once	TRBJ1-1	NA	TRBV5-4	TGTGCCAGCAGCTTGGATCCAGGGAGTTTGACTGAAGCTTTCTTT	CASSLDPGSLTEAFF
NA	TRBJ1-1	NA	TRBV30	TGTGCCTGGAGGGAAACAGGGAGGAACACTGAAGCTTTCTTT	CAWRETGRNTEAFF
NA	TRBJ1-2	NA	TRBV27	TGTGCCAGCAGTCCCCGGGGGCGCGGAGTGTATGGCTACACCTTC	CASSPRGRGVYGYTF